This TCR beta chain originates from a study of T cells in Graves' hyperthyroidism and ophthalmopathy. This clonotype was found many times. This CDR3 is built from 14 residues. V lost 5 bases and J 7 bases, leaving 17 bases between the germline ends. Germline V lookup: CDR1 LNHDA, CDR2 SQIVND (reference sequence). Using RNA transcripts as the source, TCR beta CDR3 regions were amplified. The primer set for the first-round RT-PCR of the TCR CDR3 was HTBI. TCRdb re-called the multiplex PCR reads with MiXCR, one entry per CDR3 protein. The table has over 200,000 distinct CDR3 sequences, approximately 15% seen once; the top ten hold roughly 14%.

Source material: blood. This chain joins TRBV19 and TRBJ1-1; D is undetermined. The TCR sequence derives from a woman aged 40 to 55 with Graves' hyperthyroidism that later progressed to Graves' ophthalmopathy. CDR3 sequence: CASSHGLSRDEAFF. CDR3 nucleotide sequence: TGTGCCAGTAGTCATGGCCTCAGTAGGGATGAAGCTTTCTTT.